This T cell receptor beta chain appears in the sequencing data of a study of metastatic and nonmetastatic thyroid tumors. Turning to the study itself: Repertoire data that came from the blood and tumor or nodule tissue of malignant and benign thyroid patients were compared.

This clone was observed at least ten times. Being one base from a much bigger clone, this may be a read error. Every patient was untreated before thyroid surgery. The V gene's germline CDR1 is LGHDT and CDR2 YNNKEL (reference sequence). CDR3 length: 15 amino acids. Original processing notes: For papillary thyroid cancer, a distant-metastasis classifier was constructed from CDR3 differences observed across clinicopathological groups. With MiXCR, TCRdb called clones anew from the PCR reads. These V and J calls rely on TCRdb rather than the paper's analysis. Counted here are some 30,000 clones, approximately 10% occurring once; the ten biggest clones make up roughly a sixth.

The TCR sequence derives from a female donor with papillary thyroid cancer or a benign thyroid nodule (not recorded which). Some clones in this sample may be carry-over from other donors' samples. This chain uses TRBV3-1 with TRBJ1-2; possible D gene TRBD1, 5 bases. The material sequenced was blood. CDR3 in amino acids: CASSQGWGPRNGYAF. CDR3 DNA sequence: TGTGCCAGCAGCCAAGGTTGGGGCCCAAGGAATGGCTACGCCTTC. Variable domain in full (rest from reference TRBV3-1 and TRBJ1-2): DTAVSQTPKYLVTQMGNDKSIKCEQNLGHDTMYWYKQDSKKFLKIMFSYNNKELIINETVPNRFSPKSPDKAHLNLHINSLELGDSAVYFCASSQGWGPRNGYAFGSGTRLTVV.